The clone carrying this T cell receptor (beta chain) is a singleton in its sample. The antigen is undetermined. The entry originates in a study of T cell responses to AZD1222 COVID-19 vaccine. General study results and limits: Clonal diversity was possibly underestimated, and white British individuals and females predominated among donors.

Using immunoSEQ multiplex PCR, the repertoire was profiled, and TCRdb retains in-frame clones only, with some absent. The data show roughly 58,000 clones, with 85% seen just once and around 20% held by the top ten. The CDR3 runs to 15 residues. CDR1 is MNHEY, CDR2 SVGAGI, per germline. V gave up 6 bases and J gave up 5 bases; unmatched junction bases: 9. Here the sequenced sample was peripheral blood, taken on day 0 of MenACWY control vaccination. The chain is built from TRBV6-5 and TRBJ2-5; TRBD1 agrees at 10 bases. The TCR sequence derives from an adult in good health. The chain's CDR3 is CASSTGTGDWETQYF. CDR3 bases: TGTGCCAGCAGCACCGGGACAGGGGATTGGGAGACCCAGTACTTC.